The next 7 T cell receptor beta chains were all read from a single sample in a study of Ad26.COV2.S vaccination and SARS-CoV-2 variants. Stated treatment: around 19 received Ad26.COV2.S at low or high dose, single or two shots; 5 received placebo; per-sample allocation not given. The investigators took samples on day 63 after the first vaccine or placebo injection. The data were produced by immunoSEQ multiplex PCR, yet TCRdb's version contains in-frame clones alone and is incomplete. The sample lists 300,000 to 350,000 clones; around 85% were seen once. This material consisted of peripheral blood, taken in a trial of Ad26.COV2.S vaccine versus placebo. These receptors originate from a person between 18 and 65 years old who received the Ad26.COV2.S COVID-19 vaccine or a placebo.

This chain uses TRBV19 with TRBJ1-4, with D possibly matching TRBD1 (5 bases). The V end was cut by 3 bases, the J end by 8 bases, with 22 bases between. Per the germline V gene, CDR1 is LNHDA and CDR2 is SQIVND (reference sequence). The CDR3 runs to 17 residues. The CDR3 reads CASSISPLGQSGEKLFF. The CDR3 nucleotides are TGTGCCAGTAGTATCTCTCCCCTGGGGCAGTCAGGAGAAAAACTGTTTTTT.

The chain joins TRBV3-1 (or the pseudogene TRBV3-2) to TRBJ2-6; 8 positions match TRBD2. The CDR3 has 18 amino acids. Germline CDR1 is LGHDT and CDR2 is YNNKEL (reference sequence). V was pared by 3 bases and J by 0 bases, with 7 bases of the junction left unmatched. Written as DNA, the CDR3 is TGTGCCAGCAGCCACCCGGGAGGGTGGGCCTCTGGGGCCAACGTCCTGACTTTC. It translates to CASSHPGGWASGANVLTF.

This clone was detected a few times. The V gene is TRBV6-5, the J gene TRBJ1-6; D is perhaps TRBD1 (5 bases). V was cut by 0 bases and J by 4 bases, with 7 bases left in between. The CDR3 has 15 residues. Germline lookup yields CDR1 MNHEY and CDR2 SVGAGI. The CDR3 coding sequence is TGTGCCAGCAGTTACTCGGGGGATTATAATTCACCCCTCCACTTT. It codes for CASSYSGDYNSPLHF.

The chain employs TRBV7-8 and TRBJ1-3; D ambiguous. CDR1 SGHVS and CDR2 FQNEAQ come from the germline V gene. CDR3 length equals 14 residues. V lost 1 base and J lost 0, with 4 bases in between. CDR3 DNA: TGTGCCAGCAGCTTAGTGGACTCTGGAAACACCATATATTTT. Protein product: CASSLVDSGNTIYF.

This clone was picked up one time. The chain carries TRBV6-5 and TRBJ1-3; D unresolved. V lost 4 bases and J lost 2, with 15 bases in between. Germline CDR1 reads MNHEY; CDR2 reads SVGAGI. The CDR3 totals 16 residues. The DNA of the CDR3 is TGTGCCAGCAGTTTCTCCGTCGTTCAGGCTGGAAACACCATATATTTT. This encodes CASSFSVVQAGNTIYF.

The J gene is TRBJ1-5, the V gene TRBV19; D ambiguous. Between the trimmed V and J ends, which lost 5 bases and 3 bases, there was a span of 17 bases. Germline V CDR1 and CDR2: LNHDA, SQIVND (reference sequence). There are 16 residues in the CDR3. CDR3: CASSALVPSLNQPQHF. The CDR3 nucleotides read TGTGCCAGTAGTGCCCTGGTCCCCAGCCTCAATCAGCCCCAGCATTTT.

About this clone: Within the sample, other DNA sequences also encode this same CDR3. The chain uses TRBV6-1 and TRBJ2-5; D possibly corresponds to TRBD1 (7 bases). The germline gives CDR1 MNHNS, CDR2 SASEGT. V shed 1 base and J shed 3 bases, with 9 bases lying between them. The CDR3 has 14 residues. As DNA, the CDR3 is TGTGCCAGCAGTGAAGGCAGGGGGGAAGAGACCCAGTACTTC. Translated, it gives CASSEGRGEETQYF.